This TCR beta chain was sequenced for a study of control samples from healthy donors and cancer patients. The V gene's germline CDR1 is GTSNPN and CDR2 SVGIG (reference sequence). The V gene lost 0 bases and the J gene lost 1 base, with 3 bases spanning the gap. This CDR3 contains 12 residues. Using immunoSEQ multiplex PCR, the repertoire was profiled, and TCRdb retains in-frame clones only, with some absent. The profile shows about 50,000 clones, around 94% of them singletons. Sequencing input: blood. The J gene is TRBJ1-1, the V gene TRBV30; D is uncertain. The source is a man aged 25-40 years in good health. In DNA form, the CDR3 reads TGTGCCTGGAGTGTTTCGAACACTGAAGCTTTCTTT. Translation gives CAWSVSNTEAFF.